Shown below are 17 T cell receptor beta chains from a single sample sequenced in a study of T cell clonotyping in hematopoietic cell transplantation. Only in-frame clones appear in the TCRdb table, and some are missing; sequencing was by immunoSEQ multiplex PCR. The sample shows 35,000 to 50,000 clones, roughly 96% of them seen only once. The source material was peripheral blood mononuclear cells. These receptors were taken from a man under 40 in good health. Some clones in this sample may be carry-over from other donors' samples.

The chain uses TRBV4-2 and TRBJ1-2; perhaps TRBD1 as D (6 bases). Trimming removed 4 bases at V and 6 bases at J, with 15 bases between. The length of the CDR3 is 14 residues. Germline assignment: CDR1 LGHNA and CDR2 YNFKEQ. CDR3 DNA: TGTGCCAGCAGCCGGCCACAGGGCGAACATGGCTACACCTTC. This sequence encodes CASSRPQGEHGYTF.

The rearrangement uses TRBV19 and TRBJ1-4; unclear D gene. Trimming left V 3 bases short and J 5 bases short, with 13 bases between. The germline CDR1 and CDR2 sequences are LNHDA and SQIVND (reference sequence). This CDR3 region has 15 residues. The CDR3 nucleotides read TGTGCCAGTAGTATTACGTTCCAGAAGAATGAAAAACTGTTTTTT. Protein: CASSITFQKNEKLFF.

The gene calls are TRBV7-9 and TRBJ2-7; D is tentatively TRBD1 or TRBD2 (6 bases each). Germline CDR1 is SEHNR and CDR2 is FQNEAQ (reference sequence). V lost 0 bases, J lost 4 bases, and 13 bases lay in between. The CDR3 length is 15 residues. The CDR3 DNA reads TGTGCCAGCAGCTTAGCATCGGGGGCCGATTACGAGCAGTACTTC. It specifies CASSLASGADYEQYF.

The chain is built from TRBV16 and TRBJ2-5; D possibly corresponds to TRBD1 (5 bases). The germline V gene encodes CDR1 KGHSY and CDR2 FQNENV. The CDR3 spans 13 residues. Trimming pared 4 bases from V and 2 bases from J, leaving 8 bases between. The CDR3 region has the DNA TGTGCCAGCAGCCCCCAGGGACAAGAGACCCAGTACTTC. Protein product: CASSPQGQETQYF.

This chain uses TRBV5-6 with TRBJ2-7; D gene uncertain. The length of the CDR3 is 14 residues. Germline V gene lookup returns CDR1 SGHDT and CDR2 YYEEEE. V lost 2 bases and J lost 0, with 9 bases in between. CDR3 nucleotides: TGTGCCAGCAGCTTTGACACATTCTCCTACGAGCAGTACTTC. Translation: CASSFDTFSYEQYF.

J is TRBJ2-2 and V is TRBV5-8; a weak D match, TRBD2 (6 bases). CDR1 SGHTS and CDR2 YDEGEE come from the germline V gene. The CDR3 totals 14 residues. V was trimmed by 4 bases and J by 6 bases, leaving 13 bases between them. CDR3 nucleotide sequence: TGTGCCAGCAGCCAGCGGGTGGAGGCCGGGGAGCTGTTTTTT. Its translation is CASSQRVEAGELFF.

The chain's CDR3 is CSVFTGVDTEAFF. The CDR3 region has the DNA TGCAGCGTATTCACAGGGGTAGACACTGAAGCTTTCTTT. V is TRBV29-1 and J is TRBJ1-1; 7 positions agree with TRBD1. Trimming took 6 bases from V and 3 from J; bases not matched to a gene: 7. The germline V gene has CDR1 SQVTM and CDR2 ANQGSEA. The CDR3 has 13 amino acids.

The chain joins TRBV6-4 to TRBJ2-3; 7 bases align to TRBD2. Germline V gene lookup returns CDR1 MRHNA and CDR2 SNTAGT. This CDR3 has 15 amino acids. The V gene end was trimmed by 0 bases and the J gene end by 4 bases; junction bases not matched to a gene: 4. CDR3 bases: TGTGCCAGCAGTGACTCAGGGACTAAGTCAGATACGCAGTATTTT. As protein: CASSDSGTKSDTQYF.

DNA for the CDR3: TGTGCCAGCAGTTACTCTTCTCGGTCGGGACAGCCCCAGCATTTT. Translation gives CASSYSSRSGQPQHF. V and J are TRBV6-5 and TRBJ1-5; D gene ambiguous. The CDR3 spans 15 residues. Germline CDR1 MNHEY, CDR2 SVGAGI. V lost 0 bases to trimming and J lost 7 bases, with 13 bases between them.

The chain uses TRBV4-1 and TRBJ1-2; D not resolved. V was shortened by 4 bases and J by 0 bases, with 15 bases between the two germline ends. Germline loops: CDR1 MGHRA, CDR2 YSYEKL. This CDR3 is built from 16 residues. CDR3 loop: CASSPRGPLANYGYTF. CDR3 DNA: TGCGCCAGCAGCCCCCGAGGGCCGCTCGCTAACTATGGCTACACCTTC.

The J gene is TRBJ1-2, the V gene TRBV5-6, with D possibly TRBD1 on 5 matching bases. With 0 bases removed from V and 2 bases from J, the gap between germline ends came to 14 bases. Germline values: CDR1 SGHDT, CDR2 YYEEEE. The CDR3 sequence is 16 residues long. CDR3 coding DNA: TGTGCCAGCAGCTTGGCCCCGGGGCGGGGGAACTATGGCTACACCTTC. Translation: CASSLAPGRGNYGYTF.

The chain links TRBV30 to TRBJ2-7; 7 bases line up with TRBD2. This CDR3 region has 16 residues. Trimming cost V 7 bases and J 0 bases; bases outside gene matches: 15. CDR1 is GTSNPN and CDR2 is SVGIG in the germline V gene (reference sequence). CDR3: CAFTSPGGSSSYEQYF. The CDR3 DNA is TGTGCCTTCACCTCCCCGGGGGGATCGAGCTCCTACGAGCAGTACTTC.

This chain connects TRBV12-5 to TRBJ1-1; D not resolved. The CDR3 sequence is 15 residues long. CDR1 is LGHNT and CDR2 is FRNRAP in the germline V gene. V lost 0 bases and J 1 base, leaving 9 bases between the germline ends. The CDR3 region has the DNA TGTGCTAGTGGTTTGGTAGTCGGCCAGAACACTGAAGCTTTCTTT. The encoded protein is CASGLVVGQNTEAFF.

This sequence joins TRBV30 and TRBJ1-1; D possibly corresponds to TRBD1 (5 bases). Between the trimmed V and J ends, which lost 1 base and 1 base, there was a span of 10 bases. The CDR3 runs 14 residues. CDR1 and CDR2 (germline): GTSNPN, SVGIG (reference sequence). The CDR3 region has the DNA TGTGCCTGGAGTGCCCCGGGGGGGAACACTGAAGCTTTCTTT. This encodes CAWSAPGGNTEAFF. Drawing the rest from reference TRBV30 and TRBJ1-1, the complete variable domain is SQTIHQWPATLVQPVGSPLSLECTVEGTSNPNLYWYRQAAGRGLQLLFYSVGIGQISSEVPQNLSASRPQDRQFILSSKKLLLSDSGFYLCAWSAPGGNTEAFFGQGTRLTVV.

This chain uses TRBV19 with TRBJ1-1; 9 bases are a match to TRBD1. Germline assignment: CDR1 LNHDA and CDR2 SQIVND (reference sequence). This CDR3 spans 14 amino acids. With V trimmed by 5 bases and J by 5 bases, 6 bases remained unmatched. The CDR3 coding sequence is TGTGCCAGTAGTGCCGGACAGGGGTTAACTGAAGCTTTCTTT. Translation: CASSAGQGLTEAFF.

By share, this clone ranks as medium-sized. This chain uses TRBV6-1 with TRBJ2-2, with D possibly TRBD1 on 6 matching bases. The CDR3 extends over 14 amino acids. Trimming cost V 4 bases and J 3 bases, with 9 bases left between them. Germline V lookup: CDR1 MNHNS, CDR2 SASEGT. The CDR3, as DNA: TGTGCCAGCAGTGTGGGGGCGGACACCGGGGAGCTGTTTTTT. This gives the protein CASSVGADTGELFF.

The chain carries TRBV6-6 and TRBJ1-3, with 8 nucleotides matching TRBD1. J lost 1 base, V lost 5 bases, and 7 bases had no gene match. CDR3 length: 16 amino acids. CDR1 and CDR2 (germline): MNHNY, SVGAGI (reference sequence). CDR3 amino acids: CASSPDRGLSGNTIYF. In DNA, the CDR3 is TGTGCCAGCAGTCCAGACAGGGGCCTTTCTGGAAACACCATATATTTT.